Included here is one T cell receptor beta chain sequence, with context. No antigen is known for it. The input lacks base qualities; no much larger clone sits a single base away. TCRbeta CDR3 regions were amplified from genomic DNA by means of the immunoSEQ Assay, a bias-controlled multiplex PCR. In the paper's pipeline: The number of nucleated cells in each sample was estimated by amplification of reference gene primers within the assay. To quantify the absolute abundance of each unique TCRbeta CDR3 rearrangement, sequence reads were collapsed and filtered. For each sample, productive Simpson clonality was calculated by taking the square root of Simpson's diversity index across productive rearrangements. TCRdb provides this immuneACCESS table in a form limited to in-frame rearrangements. Some clones are lacking; in checked studies, under half of them reflect an unresolved V gene, and why the rest are absent is not known. D and trimming were read from the DNA, whereas the V and J calls and clone size are those reported in that table. A total of roughly 69,000 clones appear in this sample, roughly 75% of them only once. The ten largest clones capture 14% of the sample.

V was cut back by 2 bases and J by 6 bases, leaving a gap of 14 bases between them. The CDR3 goes from the cysteine to the phenylalanine over 14 residues. Left in the record is the CDR3 DNA by itself, 42 bases read in frame from the first base. CDR1 MNHEY and CDR2 SVGAGI are derived from the germline V gene. This sample is part of a study of blood T cell repertoires in COVID-19 (dated by TCRdb to the early 2020s). Broadly, across the study: Collaborator samples came from the United States, Italy and Spain and covered acute and convalescent phases of COVID-19. The material from the prospective study consisted of cDNA or gDNA derived from T cells, B-cell-depleted T cells, or PBMCs. Deeply sampled blood TCRbeta repertoires from subjects exposed to, actively infected with, or recovered from COVID-19 were included in the dataset. A freely available public database, intended as a resource for researchers studying the immune response to SARS-CoV-2, is where the repertoires were released. Samples came from the ongoing ImmuneRACE study (first 160 participants) plus 1,254 subjects from 6 global collaborators. Nearly every sample came with metadata listing a de-identified subject ID, COVID-19 status, age in years and sex. Where available, HLA class I and class II types were taken from metadata supplied by the sample provider and were not determined by assay-based typing. Beyond this particular receptor, the publication reports: Clinical and demographic metadata were provided uncurated, with the amount varying by source and participant.

One collaborating source in Seattle enrolled patients while the patients were actively infected and followed the patients over time throughout the course of disease. Collaborating institutions collected whole blood in K2EDTA tubes following their own protocols. For TCRbeta analysis, collaborators shipped samples in one of three forms: frozen whole blood, isolated PBMCs, or DNA extracted from either of those sample types. Here the chain combines TRBV6-5 and TRBJ2-7; TRBD2 could be the D gene, as 6 bases match. The clonotype originates from a man in his sixties with COVID-19, enrolled during active disease. Sequenced: peripheral blood. The CDR3 in this case is CASSYASPGLEQYF. The DNA reads TGTGCCAGCAGTTACGCTTCCCCGGGACTCGAGCAGTACTTC.